The clone carrying this T cell receptor (beta chain) was counted only a few times. These data originate in a study of blood T cell repertoires in COVID-19. Across the whole study: The United States, Italy and Spain were the sources of the acute and convalescent COVID-19 samples. Sources were T cells, B-cell-depleted T cells, or PBMCs; the material itself was cDNA or gDNA.

CDR1 and CDR2 (germline): SGHDT, YYEEEE. J lost 0 bases, V lost 4 bases, and 5 bases had no gene match. This CDR3 comprises 16 residues. This study enrolled people aged roughly 18 to 90 from under 25 US geographic areas. Per the authors' pipeline: Estimated nucleated cell counts came from reference gene primer amplification. Sequenced by immunoSEQ multiplex PCR; TCRdb stores in-frame clones only, minus some. V and J calls plus clone size are reproduced from that table; the DNA served to infer D and trimming. Of hundreds of thousands of clones listed, approximately 83% were seen once; the top ten hold about 3.3%.

The source is a woman in her 40s with acute COVID-19. This chain connects TRBV5-6 to TRBJ1-5; 9 positions match TRBD1. Material: PBMCs or T cells enriched from blood (not recorded which). CDR3 nucleotide sequence: TGTGCCAGCAGCACGGGACAGGGATATAGCAATCAGCCCCAGCATTTT. Translation: CASSTGQGYSNQPQHF.